This T cell receptor beta chain originates from a study of blood T cell repertoires in COVID-19. Study at large: The cDNA or gDNA used as material had been derived from T cells, B-cell-depleted T cells, or PBMCs.

There are 12 residues in the CDR3. V gave up 10 bases and J gave up 8 bases; unmatched junction bases: 7. Germline CDR1 and CDR2: KGHDR and SFDVKD. In the study's own analysis: Amplification with reference gene primers provided the estimates of nucleated cell counts. TCRdb keeps only in-frame clones here, not all; method: immunoSEQ multiplex PCR. V, J and clone size were drawn from that table, and D and trimming were deduced from the DNA. The sample shows under 250,000 clones, roughly four fifths of them seen only once. The receptor was derived from a woman aged 40 to 50 who had been exposed to COVID-19. The V gene is TRBV24-1, the J gene TRBJ2-1, with 7 bases that match TRBD1. Input material: PBMCs or T cells enriched from blood (not recorded which). The CDR3 DNA is TGTGCCACAGGACAGGTTAAGGATGAGCAGTTCTTC. This translates into CATGQVKDEQFF.